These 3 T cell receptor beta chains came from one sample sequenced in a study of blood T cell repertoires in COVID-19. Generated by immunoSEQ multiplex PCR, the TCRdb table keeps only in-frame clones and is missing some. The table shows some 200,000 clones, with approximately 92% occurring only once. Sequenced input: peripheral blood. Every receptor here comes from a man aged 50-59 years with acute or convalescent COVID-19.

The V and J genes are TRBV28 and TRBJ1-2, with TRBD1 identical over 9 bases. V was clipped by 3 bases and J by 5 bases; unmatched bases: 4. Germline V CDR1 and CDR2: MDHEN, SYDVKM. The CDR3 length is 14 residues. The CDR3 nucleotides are TGTGCCAGCAGTTTCGGACAGGGGTTTTATGGCTACACCTTC. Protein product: CASSFGQGFYGYTF.

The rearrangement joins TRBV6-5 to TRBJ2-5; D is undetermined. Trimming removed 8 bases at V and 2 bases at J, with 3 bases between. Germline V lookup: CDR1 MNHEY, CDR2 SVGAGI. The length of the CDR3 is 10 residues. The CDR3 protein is CASRQETQYF. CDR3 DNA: TGTGCCAGCCGGCAAGAGACCCAGTACTTC.

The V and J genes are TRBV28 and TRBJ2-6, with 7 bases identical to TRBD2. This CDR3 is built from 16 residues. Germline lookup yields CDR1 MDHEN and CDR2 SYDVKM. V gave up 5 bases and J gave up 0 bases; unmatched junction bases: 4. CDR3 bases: TGTGCCAGCAGTCAGCGCGGGGGCTCTGGGGCCAACGTCCTGACTTTC. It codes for CASSQRGGSGANVLTF.